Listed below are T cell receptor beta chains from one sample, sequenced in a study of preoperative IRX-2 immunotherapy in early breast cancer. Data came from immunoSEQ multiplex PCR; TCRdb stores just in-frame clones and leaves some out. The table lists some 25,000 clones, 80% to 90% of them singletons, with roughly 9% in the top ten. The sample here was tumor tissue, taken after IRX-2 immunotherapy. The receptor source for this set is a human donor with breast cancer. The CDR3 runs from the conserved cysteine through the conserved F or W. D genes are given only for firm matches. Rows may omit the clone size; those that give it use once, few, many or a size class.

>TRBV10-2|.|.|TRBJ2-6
TGCGCCAGCAGTTTGATACACTTTGGGGCCAACGTCCTGACTTTC
CASSLIHFGANVLTF
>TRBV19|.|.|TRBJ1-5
TGTGCCAGTAGTATAGACCGTGGCCATCAGCCCCAGCATTTT
CASSIDRGHQPQHF
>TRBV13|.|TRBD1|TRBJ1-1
TGTGCCAGCAGCTTACTGGCAGGGGGCTTCACTGAAGCTTTCTTT
CASSLLAGGFTEAFF
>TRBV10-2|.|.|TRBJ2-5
TGCGCCAGCAGTGAGGAACAAGAGACCCAGTACTTC
CASSEEQETQYF
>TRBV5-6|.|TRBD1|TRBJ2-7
TGTGCCAGCAGCGGGGGACAGGCCCACGAGCAGTACTTC
CASSGGQAHEQYF
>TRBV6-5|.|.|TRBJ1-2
TGTGCCAGCAGTGGACTGAGAGGTGGCTACACCTTC
CASSGLRGGYTF
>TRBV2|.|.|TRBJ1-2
TGTGCCAGCAGTGTTGGGCATGGCTACACCTTC
CASSVGHGYTF
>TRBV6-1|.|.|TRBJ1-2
TGTGCCAGCAGTGAGCCCCGGGACGCAAACTATGGCTACACCTTC
CASSEPRDANYGYTF
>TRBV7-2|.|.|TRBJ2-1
TGTGCCAGCAGCTCTCAGTCCCCGGGGGAGCAGTTCTTC
CASSSQSPGEQFF
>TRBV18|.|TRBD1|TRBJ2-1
TGTGCCAGCTCACCACCGGTCCGACAGGGCTCCTACAATGAGCAGTTCTTC
CASSPPVRQGSYNEQFF
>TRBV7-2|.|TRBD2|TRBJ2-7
TGTGCCAGCAGGCCCGGGGGGATTTCCTACGAGCAGTACTTC
CASRPGGISYEQYF
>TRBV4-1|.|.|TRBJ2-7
TGCGCCAGCAGCCACGGGCAAGGCGGGAACTACGAGCAGTACTTC
CASSHGQGGNYEQYF
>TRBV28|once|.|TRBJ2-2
TGTGCCATCGGGTCGGCGGGTAACACCGGGGAGCTGTTTTTT
CAIGSAGNTGELFF
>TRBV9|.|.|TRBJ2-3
TGTGCCAGCAGCGTAGAGGCAGATACGCAGTATTTT
CASSVEADTQYF
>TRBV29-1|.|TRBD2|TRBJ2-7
TGCAGCGTTGGGACAGGACGATTCCGGACTAGCGGGACCTACGAGCAGTACTTC
CSVGTGRFRTSGTYEQYF
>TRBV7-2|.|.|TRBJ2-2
TGTGCCAGCAGCTTAGATCAGTCGGGTAGTGTGAGATCCGGGGAGCTGTTTTTT
CASSLDQSGSVRSGELFF
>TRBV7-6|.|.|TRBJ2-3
TGTGCCAGCAGCTTAGCGGGGGGAAGCACAGATACGCAGTATTTT
CASSLAGGSTDTQYF
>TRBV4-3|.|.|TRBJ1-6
TGCGCCAGCAGCCAAGATCGGTTAGGTGAGGTCCTCCACTTT
CASSQDRLGEVLHF
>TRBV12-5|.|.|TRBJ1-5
TGTGCTAGTGGTTTGGTAGGAAGGCCTCAGCCCCAGCATTTT
CASGLVGRPQPQHF
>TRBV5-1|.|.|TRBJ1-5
TGCGCCAGCAGCTTCGAGGGGGATCAGCCCCAGCATTTT
CASSFEGDQPQHF
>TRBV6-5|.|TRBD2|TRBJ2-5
TGTGCCAGCACCAAACTAGCGGGGGTCATGGAGACCCAGTACTTC
CASTKLAGVMETQYF
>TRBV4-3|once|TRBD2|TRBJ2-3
TGCGCCAGCAGCCAATTGGGACTAGAGGTCACAGATACGCAGTATTTT
CASSQLGLEVTDTQYF
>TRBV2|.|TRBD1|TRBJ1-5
TGTGCCAGCAGCGCTGACAGGGGATCGACCCAGCATTTT
CASSADRGSTQHF
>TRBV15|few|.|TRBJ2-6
TGTGCCACCAGCAGAGAGGACACTGGGGCCAACGTCCTGACTTTC
CATSREDTGANVLTF
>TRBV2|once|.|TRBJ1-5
TGTGCCAGCAGTGACCGCGGGAGGGCTTCGCGCAATCAGCCCCAGCATTTT
CASSDRGRASRNQPQHF
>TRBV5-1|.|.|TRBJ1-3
TGCGCCAGCAGCGCCGGAACCCCTGGAAACACCATATATTTT
CASSAGTPGNTIYF
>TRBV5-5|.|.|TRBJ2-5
TGTGCCAGTGGTCGCGCGGGGCAAGAGACCCAGTACTTC
CASGRAGQETQYF
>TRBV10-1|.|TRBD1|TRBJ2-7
TGCGCCAGCAGTCGGGACAGGGTATTCCACGAGCAGTACTTC
CASSRDRVFHEQYF
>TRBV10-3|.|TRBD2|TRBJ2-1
TGTGCCATCGGCACTAGCGGGGGCACCTACAATGAGCAGTTCTTC
CAIGTSGGTYNEQFF
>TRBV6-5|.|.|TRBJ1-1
TGTGCCAGCAGGCACGGACAGAGACCGAACACTGAAGCTTTCTTT
CASRHGQRPNTEAFF
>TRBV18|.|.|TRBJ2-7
TGTGCCAGCTCACCGGACAGCTACGAGCAGTACTTC
CASSPDSYEQYF
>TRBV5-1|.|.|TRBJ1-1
TGCGCCAGCAGCTTGGGACTGATGAACACTGAAGCTTTCTTT
CASSLGLMNTEAFF
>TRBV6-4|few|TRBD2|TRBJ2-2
TGTGCCAGCAGTGAGGGACTAGCGGACACCGGGGAGCTGTTTTTT
CASSEGLADTGELFF
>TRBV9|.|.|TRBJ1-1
TGTGCCAGCGGCGGAGGAGGGTCGAGGACTGAAGCTTTCTTT
CASGGGGSRTEAFF
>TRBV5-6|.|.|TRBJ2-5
TGTGCCAGCAGCTTCAGGAGGGGGCGAGGAGAGACCCAGTACTTC
CASSFRRGRGETQYF
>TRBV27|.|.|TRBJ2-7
TGTGCCAGCACGAGGGGTGTGCGCTACGAGCAGTACTTC
CASTRGVRYEQYF
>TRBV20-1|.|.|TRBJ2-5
TGCAGTGCTACACCACTGGGGGAGCAGTACTTC
CSATPLGEQYF
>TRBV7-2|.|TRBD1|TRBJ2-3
TGTGCCAGCAGCCCGCCGGACAGGAGCACAGATACGCAGTATTTT
CASSPPDRSTDTQYF
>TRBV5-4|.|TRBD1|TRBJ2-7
TGTGCCAGCAGCTTAGGGACAGGGATACGCGAGCAGTACTTC
CASSLGTGIREQYF
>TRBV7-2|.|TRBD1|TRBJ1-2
TGTGCCAGCAGCTCGAGGACAGGGGGCCGTGGCTACACCTTC
CASSSRTGGRGYTF
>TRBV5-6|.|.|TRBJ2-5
TGTGCCAGCAGCTTGCCCGGGGGAGAGACCCAGTACTTC
CASSLPGGETQYF
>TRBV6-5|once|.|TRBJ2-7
TGTGCCAGCAGCCCCGACAGGCCGGTTTACGAGCAGTACTTC
CASSPDRPVYEQYF
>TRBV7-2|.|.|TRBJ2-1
TGTGCCAGCAGCTTAGGAGGGTCGGGTGAGCAGTTCTTC
CASSLGGSGEQFF
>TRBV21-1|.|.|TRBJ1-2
TGTGCCAGCAGCTTTATTGGACCAGGGGTTGGCTACACCTTC
CASSFIGPGVGYTF
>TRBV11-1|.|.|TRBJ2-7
TGTGCCAGCAGCTTAACTGGACACCAGTACTTC
CASSLTGHQYF
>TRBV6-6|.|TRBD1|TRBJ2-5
TGTGCCAGCAGGACCCGGGGACAGGGTGGGGGAGAGACCCAGTACTTC
CASRTRGQGGGETQYF
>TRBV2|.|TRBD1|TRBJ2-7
TGTGCCAGCAAAGACAGGGGAGGTCTAGAGCAGTACTTC
CASKDRGGLEQYF
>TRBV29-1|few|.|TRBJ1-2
TGCAGCGTTACAGGGACATCTAACTATGGCTACACCTTC
CSVTGTSNYGYTF
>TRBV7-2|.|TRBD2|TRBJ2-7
TGTGCCAGCAGCCCCGGGAGGGCAACTAGCTCCTACGAGCAGTACTTC
CASSPGRATSSYEQYF
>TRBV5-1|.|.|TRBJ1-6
TGCGCCAGCAGCTTGGAGGGTCGGGAGACGGCACCCCTCCACTTT
CASSLEGRETAPLHF
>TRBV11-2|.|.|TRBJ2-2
TGTGCCAGCAGTTACGGACAGTCGAACACCGGGGAGCTGTTTTTT
CASSYGQSNTGELFF
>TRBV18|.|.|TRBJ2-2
TGTGCCAGCTCACCACAAACCGGGGAGCTGTTTTTT
CASSPQTGELFF
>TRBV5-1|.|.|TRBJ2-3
TGCGCCAGCAGCTTGGGGGGGTACACAGATACGCAGTATTTT
CASSLGGYTDTQYF
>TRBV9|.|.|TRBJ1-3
TGTGCCAGCAGCCCCTTCGGATCCCGAAACACCATATATTTT
CASSPFGSRNTIYF
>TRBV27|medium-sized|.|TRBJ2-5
TGTGCCAGCAGTTCTCGGGGGTCCCTACAAGAGACCCAGTACTTC
CASSSRGSLQETQYF
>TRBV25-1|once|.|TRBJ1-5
TGTGCCAGCCGCAGTAGCAATCAGCCCCAGCATTTT
CASRSSNQPQHF
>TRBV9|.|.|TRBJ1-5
TGTGCCAGCAGCGTATCTGGGAGCAATCAGCCCCAGCATTTT
CASSVSGSNQPQHF
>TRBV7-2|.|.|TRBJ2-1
TGTGCCAGCAGGGGGGGCCGAGCCGACAATGAGCAGTTCTTC
CASRGGRADNEQFF
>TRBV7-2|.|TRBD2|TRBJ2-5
TGTGCCACCGCCTTGACTAGCGGGGAAGAGACCCAGTACTTC
CATALTSGEETQYF